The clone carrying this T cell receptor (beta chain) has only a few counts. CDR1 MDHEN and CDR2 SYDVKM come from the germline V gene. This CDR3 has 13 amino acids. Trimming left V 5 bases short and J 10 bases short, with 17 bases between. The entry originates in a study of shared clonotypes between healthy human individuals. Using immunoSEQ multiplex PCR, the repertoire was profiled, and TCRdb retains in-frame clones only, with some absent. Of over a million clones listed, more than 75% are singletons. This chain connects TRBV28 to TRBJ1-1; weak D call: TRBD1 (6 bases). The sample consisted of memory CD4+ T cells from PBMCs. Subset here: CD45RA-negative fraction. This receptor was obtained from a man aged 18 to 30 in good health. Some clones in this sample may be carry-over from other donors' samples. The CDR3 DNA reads TGTGCCAGCAGTCCCGCGGGGGCCCTCGGAGCTTTCTTT. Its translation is CASSPAGALGAFF. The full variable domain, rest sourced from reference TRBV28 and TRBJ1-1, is DVKVTQSSRYLVKRTGEKVFLECVQDMDHENMFWYRQDPGLGLRLIYFSYDVKMKEKGDIPEGYSVSREKKERFSLILESASTNQTSMYLCASSPAGALGAFFGQGTRLTVV.